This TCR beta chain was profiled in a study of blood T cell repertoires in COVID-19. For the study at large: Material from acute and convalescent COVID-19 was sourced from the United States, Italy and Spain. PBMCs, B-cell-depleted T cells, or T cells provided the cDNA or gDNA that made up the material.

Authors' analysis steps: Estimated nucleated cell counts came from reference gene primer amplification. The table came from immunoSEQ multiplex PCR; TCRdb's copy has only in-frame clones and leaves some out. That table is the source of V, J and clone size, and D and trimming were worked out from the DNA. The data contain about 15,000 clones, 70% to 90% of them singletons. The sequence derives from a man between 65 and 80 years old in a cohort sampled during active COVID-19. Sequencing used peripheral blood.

CDR3 amino acids: CSAVTGGWETQYF. The CDR3 DNA is TGCAGCGCTGTGACAGGGGGCTGGGAGACCCAGTACTTC. The rearrangement uses TRBV29-1 and TRBJ2-5; 10 bases align to TRBD1. The length of the CDR3 is 13 residues. The germline CDR1 and CDR2 sequences are SQVTM and ANQGSEA. The V segment lost 7 bases and the J segment 5 bases; nucleotides outside the gene matches: 7.